These T cell receptor beta chains were read from a single sample in a study of blood T cell repertoires in COVID-19. Measured with immunoSEQ multiplex PCR; TCRdb has only the in-frame clones, and not every one. The data contain fewer than 350,000 clones, over 75% of them singletons. The sample taken for sequencing was peripheral blood. The receptor set was obtained from a man aged 18-30 years with active or convalescent COVID-19. The CDR3 runs from the conserved cysteine through the conserved F or W. D genes are given only for firm matches. Clone size is shown for a subset of rows, as once, few, many or a class of expanded clone.

TRBV19	-	-	TRBJ1-3	CASSIATAVTGNTIYF	TGTGCCAGTAGTATTGCTACAGCCGTGACTGGAAACACCATATATTTT
TRBV2	-	TRBD1	TRBJ2-7	CASSSGTGSHEQYF	TGTGCCAGCAGCTCCGGGACAGGGTCCCACGAGCAGTACTTC
TRBV5-4	once	-	TRBJ1-1	CASSFSSVTEAFF	TGTGCCAGCAGCTTTTCGAGCGTGACTGAAGCTTTCTTT
TRBV6-5	-	-	TRBJ1-3	CASSLGDGGNTIYF	TGTGCCAGCAGCCTTGGAGACGGCGGAAACACCATATATTTT
TRBV11-3	-	-	TRBJ2-7	CASSPAGLHEQYF	TGTGCCAGCAGCCCAGCGGGCTTGCACGAGCAGTACTTC
TRBV29-1	-	TRBD1	TRBJ2-7	CSVVRGQRAEQYF	TGCAGCGTTGTAAGGGGACAGAGAGCCGAGCAGTACTTC
TRBV7-9	once	-	TRBJ1-2	CASSGYRGNGYTF	TGTGCCAGCAGCGGCTATAGGGGTAATGGCTACACCTTC
TRBV10-3	-	TRBD1	TRBJ1-2	CAISDRDRAAGYTF	TGTGCCATCAGTGACCGGGACAGGGCCGCTGGCTACACCTTC
TRBV19	once	TRBD1	TRBJ1-4	CASRPTGTSNEKLFF	TGTGCCAGTAGACCGACAGGGACGAGTAATGAAAAACTGTTTTTT
TRBV2	-	-	TRBJ2-7	CASRTSYEQYF	TGTGCCAGCAGGACTTCCTACGAGCAGTACTTC
TRBV11-2	-	TRBD2	TRBJ2-7	CASSLGGTTLYF	TGTGCCAGCAGCTTAGGGGGGACTACCTTGTACTTC
TRBV4-1	-	-	TRBJ2-1	CASSRRPPEASYNEQFF	TGCGCCAGCAGCCGCCGCCCCCCCGAGGCCTCCTACAATGAGCAGTTCTTC
TRBV6-5	-	-	TRBJ2-1	CASSSGGPYNEQFF	TGTGCCAGCAGTAGTGGGGGCCCCTACAATGAGCAGTTCTTC
TRBV18	-	-	TRBJ2-3	CASSPPFGVGTDTQYF	TGTGCCAGCTCACCACCGTTCGGAGTGGGCACAGATACGCAGTATTTT
TRBV27	-	TRBD1	TRBJ2-7	CASSRGQAYEQYF	TGTGCCAGCAGTCGGGGACAGGCCTACGAGCAGTACTTC
TRBV6-2/TRBV6-3	few	-	TRBJ1-1	CASSPRENTEAFF	TGTGCCAGCAGCCCCAGGGAGAACACTGAAGCTTTCTTT
TRBV13	-	TRBD1	TRBJ1-2	CASSPGRTGRYGYTF	TGTGCCAGCAGCCCCGGTCGGACAGGGCGCTATGGCTACACCTTC
TRBV12-3/TRBV12-4	-	-	TRBJ1-4	CASRTTGEKLFF	TGTGCCAGCAGGACCACGGGGGAAAAACTGTTTTTT
TRBV10-3	-	TRBD1	TRBJ1-1	CAITRTGLVTEAFF	TGTGCCATCACTCGGACAGGGTTGGTCACTGAAGCTTTCTTT
TRBV9	-	TRBD2	TRBJ2-3	CASSPAGGLSPDTQYF	TGTGCCAGCAGCCCCGCGGGGGGGCTGTCTCCAGATACGCAGTATTTT
TRBV19	-	-	TRBJ1-6	CASSIEVSYNSPLHF	TGTGCCAGTAGTATCGAGGTATCCTATAATTCACCCCTCCACTTT
TRBV4-1	once	TRBD1	TRBJ2-1	CASSQRDVRGTGKDNEQFF	TGCGCCAGCAGCCAAAGAGATGTGAGGGGGACAGGGAAGGACAATGAGCAGTTCTTC
TRBV6-2/TRBV6-3	-	-	TRBJ1-2	CASRPTGFYGYTF	TGTGCCAGCAGACCTACAGGTTTCTATGGCTACACCTTC
TRBV21-1	-	-	TRBJ1-4	CAGDYSTNEKLFF	TGTGCCGGGGACTATTCAACTAATGAAAAACTGTTTTTT
TRBV2	-	TRBD1	TRBJ1-2	CASSGDRDLDGYTF	TGTGCCAGCAGTGGGGACAGGGACCTGGATGGCTACACCTTC
TRBV19	-	TRBD1	TRBJ1-2	CASSIDQTGAYGYTF	TGTGCCAGTAGTATAGACCAGACAGGGGCCTATGGCTACACCTTC
TRBV19	-	TRBD2	TRBJ2-3	CASSPRLARKKGGTDTQYF	TGTGCCAGTAGTCCAAGACTAGCGAGAAAAAAAGGGGGCACAGATACGCAGTATTTT
TRBV3-1/TRBV3-2	few	TRBD2	TRBJ2-1	CASSQDLGTSGYNEQFF	TGTGCCAGCAGCCAAGATCTCGGGACTAGTGGGTATAATGAGCAGTTCTTC
TRBV3-1/TRBV3-2	-	-	TRBJ1-3	CASSPPGWWSSGNTIYF	TGTGCCAGCAGCCCACCTGGGTGGTGGAGCTCTGGAAACACCATATATTTT
TRBV12-3/TRBV12-4	-	TRBD1	TRBJ2-7	CASSEQGSTPPYF	TGTGCCAGCAGTGAACAGGGGAGCACCCCTCCGTACTTC
TRBV5-1	-	TRBD1	TRBJ2-5	CASSLARGREETQYF	TGCGCCAGCAGCTTGGCCAGGGGGCGCGAAGAGACCCAGTACTTC
TRBV3-1/TRBV3-2	-	-	TRBJ1-2	CASSQDGGSNYGYTF	TGTGCCAGCAGCCAAGATGGCGGGTCGAACTATGGCTACACCTTC
TRBV4-3	-	TRBD1	TRBJ1-1	CASGNRGWYTEAFF	TGCGCCAGCGGAAACAGGGGATGGTACACTGAAGCTTTCTTT
TRBV10-3	-	TRBD2	TRBJ2-5	CAISEDGAGGETQYF	TGTGCCATCAGTGAGGACGGGGCGGGGGGAGAGACCCAGTACTTC
TRBV7-6	-	-	TRBJ2-1	CASSLTGGLYNEQFF	TGTGCCAGCAGCTTAACGGGGGGCCTCTACAATGAGCAGTTCTTC
TRBV27	-	TRBD1	TRBJ2-1	CASSPPGTGSGYNEQFF	TGTGCCAGCAGTCCCCCCGGGACAGGGTCGGGATACAATGAGCAGTTCTTC
TRBV28	once	-	TRBJ1-2	CATLMRDRANYGYTF	TGTGCCACCCTTATGAGGGATCGCGCGAACTATGGCTACACCTTC